This entry lists 10 T cell receptor beta chains sequenced from one sample in a study of T cell changes during pregnancy in multiple sclerosis. Method: immunoSEQ multiplex PCR; TCRdb's copy keeps in-frame clones and lacks some. The sample carries more than 65,000 clones, 75% to 95% recorded once. The material sequenced was peripheral blood, taken in the first trimester of pregnancy. These TCRs come from a female donor with multiple sclerosis, enrolled in a pregnancy study.

This clone was detected only once. The V gene is TRBV19, the J gene TRBJ1-1, with D uncertain. The V gene's germline CDR1 is LNHDA and CDR2 SQIVND (reference sequence). The CDR3 has 13 residues. Deletions cut 4 bases from V and 5 bases from J, with 11 bases between. The CDR3 reads CASSTRGETEAFF. In nucleotides, the CDR3 is TGTGCCAGTAGTACGCGGGGTGAGACTGAAGCTTTCTTT. The entire variable domain, with the rest obtained from reference TRBV19 and TRBJ1-1, is as follows: DGGITQSPKYLFRKEGQNVTLSCEQNLNHDAMYWYRQDPGQGLRLIYYSQIVNDFQKGDIAEGYSVSREKKESFPLTVTSAQKNPTAFYLCASSTRGETEAFFGQGTRLTVV.

This clone was picked up one time. The V and J genes are TRBV5-1 and TRBJ2-7; the D gene is possibly TRBD2 (5 bases). In germline, CDR1 is SGHRS, CDR2 YFSETQ. Trimming removed 6 bases at V and 5 bases at J, with 21 bases between. CDR3 length: 15 residues. The CDR3 DNA is TGCGCCAGCACCCACTCCACTGGGCGGACTCACGAGCAGTACTTC. Amino acids: CASTHSTGRTHEQYF.

The gene calls are TRBV9 and TRBJ1-1; D not resolved. Germline CDR1 is SGDLS and CDR2 is YYNGEE. This CDR3 has 15 residues. V was shortened by 2 bases and J by 0 bases, with 11 bases between the two germline ends. In nucleotides, the CDR3 is TGTGCCAGCAGCGTCGCCACAGTTATGAACACTGAAGCTTTCTTT. The encoded protein is CASSVATVMNTEAFF. Full variable domain (outside the CDR3, taken from reference TRBV9 and TRBJ1-1): DSGVTQTPKHLITATGQRVTLRCSPRSGDLSVYWYQQSLDQGLQFLIQYYNGEERAKGNILERFSAQQFPDLHSELNLSSLELGDSALYFCASSVATVMNTEAFFGQGTRLTVV.

This chain joins TRBV2 and TRBJ2-2, with 13 bases lining up with TRBD2. This CDR3 spans 20 amino acids. Germline loops: CDR1 SNHLY, CDR2 FYNNEI. After removal of 5 bases from V and 6 bases from J, the junction contained 18 bases not matched to a gene. The CDR3 reads CASSSPGLAGRGARSGELFF. Written as DNA, the CDR3 is TGTGCCAGCAGTTCTCCGGGACTAGCGGGGAGGGGAGCTAGGTCCGGGGAGCTGTTTTTT. Full variable domain (rest looked up from reference TRBV2 and TRBJ2-2): EPEVTQTPSHQVTQMGQEVILRCVPISNHLYFYWYRQILGQKVEFLVSFYNNEISEKSEIFDDQFSVERPDGSNFTLKIRSTKLEDSAMYFCASSSPGLAGRGARSGELFFGEGSRLTVL.

The chain recombines TRBV28 with TRBJ2-7; 7 bases are shared with TRBD1. J was trimmed by 5 bases and V by 6 bases; bases with no gene match: 10. This CDR3 is built from 14 residues. Germline CDR1 reads MDHEN; CDR2 reads SYDVKM. Written as DNA, the CDR3 is TGTGCCAGCAGCACTCGGGACAGTGGCCACGAGCAGTACTTC. This codes for CASSTRDSGHEQYF.

The chain uses TRBV9 and TRBJ1-3, with D maybe TRBD1 (6 bases). Germline V gene lookup returns CDR1 SGDLS and CDR2 YYNGEE. V shed 5 bases and J shed 0 bases, with 15 bases lying between them. The CDR3 loop spans 16 amino acids. DNA of the CDR3: TGTGCCAGCAGTGCAGGGGTATTCGACTCTGGAAACACCATATATTTT. Its protein product is CASSAGVFDSGNTIYF.

The genes are TRBV27 and TRBJ1-2, with 10 bases fitting TRBD1. Unmatched junction bases numbered 8, after V lost 5 bases and J lost 8 bases. There are 14 residues in the CDR3. Germline CDR1 reads MNHEY; CDR2 reads SMNVEV (reference sequence). CDR3 protein: CASSPGTGERGYTF. In nucleotides, the CDR3 is TGTGCCAGCAGTCCCGGGACAGGGGAGCGCGGCTACACCTTC.

A few counts support this clone. The V gene is TRBV2, the J gene TRBJ2-2; TRBD2 aligns across 13 bases. CDR1 is SNHLY and CDR2 is FYNNEI in the germline V gene. Trimming removed 5 bases from V and 6 bases from J; junction bases left unmatched: 3. The length of the CDR3 is 15 residues. The CDR3 DNA reads TGTGCCAGCAGTAACGGACTAGCGGGGGCCGGGGAGCTGTTTTTT. This translates into CASSNGLAGAGELFF.

The chain has TRBV27 and TRBJ2-7; possibly TRBD2 for D (6 bases). V was clipped by 6 bases and J by 2 bases, with 14 bases between them. The CDR3 length is 14 residues. The germline V gene encodes CDR1 MNHEY and CDR2 SMNVEV (reference sequence). The CDR3 DNA is TGTGCCAGCAGACTTATAGCGGCCGCCTACGAGCAGTACTTC. This encodes CASRLIAAAYEQYF.

This chain connects TRBV27 to TRBJ2-7; 15 bases match TRBD2. CDR1 and CDR2 from the germline V gene are MNHEY and SMNVEV (reference sequence). The CDR3 contains 15 residues. V lost 7 bases, J lost 7 bases, and 8 bases stayed unmatched. The CDR3 sequence is CASKPWTSGRGEQYF. In DNA form, the CDR3 reads TGTGCCAGCAAACCCTGGACTAGCGGGAGGGGTGAGCAGTACTTC.